A selection of T cell receptor beta chains follows, all from one sample in a study of liver allograft versus peripheral blood T cells. TCRdb re-called the reads with MiXCR, one entry per CDR3 protein. The repertoire holds 2,000 to 2,500 distinct CDR3 sequences, with less than 20% as singletons. The receptors shown here come from a human patient who had a liver transplant. Some T cells may originate from the graft donor. The CDR3 runs from the conserved cysteine through the conserved F or W. A D gene is named only where the DNA matches it firmly. Rows give clone size only sometimes, using once, few, many, or a class for an expanded clone.

J gene	D gene	clone size	V gene	CDR3 DNA	CDR3 protein
TRBJ1-2	.	many	TRBV30	TGTGCCTGGAGTGTACGGGCAGCTGGTCGTGGCTACACCTTC	CAWSVRAAGRGYTF
TRBJ1-4	.	medium-sized	TRBV9	TGTGCCAGCAGCCTGACAGTAAGGGATGAAAAACTGTTTTTT	CASSLTVRDEKLFF
TRBJ1-2	.	medium-sized	TRBV19	TGTGCCAGTAATAGGGGAGACTATGGCTACACCTTC	CASNRGDYGYTF
TRBJ1-2	.	medium-sized	TRBV6-6	TGTGCCAGCAGTTACTTGCAGGGGACCTATGGCTACACCTTC	CASSYLQGTYGYTF
TRBJ1-4	.	once	TRBV6-5	TGTGCCAGCTACGGGGGCGCGCCGGAAAAACTGTTTTTT	CASYGGAPEKLFF
TRBJ2-7	.	.	TRBV12-3/TRBV12-4	TGTGCCAGCAGTTTACGACGAAGTGGGGACTTCACCTACGAGCAGTACTTC	CASSLRRSGDFTYEQYF
TRBJ1-4	.	medium-sized	TRBV5-4	TGTGCCAGCAGCTTGGGGCCTGCGGCGGAACTGTTTTTT	CASSLGPAAELFF
TRBJ2-1	.	few	TRBV12-5	TGTGCTAGTGGACTAGGAGGAGGGCCCTTTGGGCAGTTCTTC	CASGLGGGPFGQFF
TRBJ1-1	.	medium-sized	TRBV6-5	TGTGCCAGCAGCCCCGCCGCGGGCTCAATGAACACTGAAGCTTTCTTT	CASSPAAGSMNTEAFF
TRBJ1-2	.	medium-sized	TRBV5-5	TGTGCCACCAGATGGGGGAGGGGATATGGCTACACCTTC	CATRWGRGYGYTF
TRBJ1-1	.	medium-sized	TRBV19	TGTGCCAGTAGTATGGGGTCGGGAGACGAAGCTTTCTTT	CASSMGSGDEAFF
TRBJ1-2	.	large	TRBV6-5	TGTGCCAGCAGTTCCTGGGACCCGAAGAATGGCTACACCTTC	CASSSWDPKNGYTF
TRBJ1-2	.	medium-sized	TRBV12-3/TRBV12-4	TGTGCCAGCAGTTTATACCCGAACTATGGCTACACCTTC	CASSLYPNYGYTF
TRBJ2-3	.	medium-sized	TRBV6-2/TRBV6-3	TGTGCCAGCAGTTACAGGGCAGATACGCAGTATTTT	CASSYRADTQYF
TRBJ1-1	.	medium-sized	TRBV7-9	TGTGCCAGCAGCCCACAGCTGAACACTGAAGCTTTCTTT	CASSPQLNTEAFF
TRBJ2-1	TRBD2	many	TRBV12-5	TGTGCTAGTGGTTTGGTACGGCGCGGGAGTCCCTACAATGAGCAGTTCTTC	CASGLVRRGSPYNEQFF
TRBJ1-6	TRBD1	medium-sized	TRBV19	TGTGCCAGTAACAGGGGGGATTCACCCCTCCACTTT	CASNRGDSPLHF
TRBJ1-4	.	large	TRBV6-6	TGTGCCAGCAGTTACTCGTTTGCAACTAATGAAAAACTGTTTTTT	CASSYSFATNEKLFF
TRBJ1-2	TRBD1	many	TRBV9	TGTGCCAGCAGCCCTTGGGACAGGGAAGGTGGCTACACCTTC	CASSPWDREGGYTF
TRBJ2-7	TRBD2	medium-sized	TRBV20-1	TGCAGTGCTAGGATGGGACTAGCGGGCAGATACCTCTACGAGCAGTACTTC	CSARMGLAGRYLYEQYF